This T cell receptor (beta chain) was sequenced for a study of CD8+ T cells in alopecia areata. Across the whole study: The drug, oral tofacitinib, was given to treated patients at 5 to 10 mg twice daily. Study-wide results and caveats: Patients shared TCRs less clearly than mice did, possibly owing to HLA.

Both peripheral blood and punch biopsies of lesional scalp skin were obtained from patients who had alopecia areata. Concerning this clone itself: What it binds is not known.

It was cDNA, reverse transcribed from extracted RNA, that served as the sequencing template. The method was immunoSEQ multiplex PCR; TCRdb's version includes in-frame clones alone and lacks a portion of them. The data show around 130,000 clones, 58% seen once. The receptor was derived from a human donor with alopecia areata. Material: CD4+ T cells sorted from blood, obtained at week 0.

The CDR3 protein is CAISEDSNQETQYF. The CDR3 bases are TGTGCCATCAGTGAGGACAGTAACCAAGAGACCCAGTACTTC. The rearrangement uses TRBV10-3 and TRBJ2-5, with a possible D match to TRBD1 (5 bases). Germline V lookup: CDR1 ENHRY, CDR2 SYGVKD. This CDR3 region has 14 residues. Trimming left V 2 bases short and J 0 bases short, with 7 bases between.